This T cell receptor (beta chain) derives from a study of monozygotic twins with inflammatory bowel disease. TCRdb re-called the 5' RACE reads and shows each CDR3 protein once, DNA omitted. The sample includes approximately 400,000 distinct CDR3 sequences. The germline CDR1 and CDR2 sequences are KGHDR and SFDVKD. This CDR3 spans 18 amino acids. Notes on the study in general: Lower TCRbeta diversity (inverse Simpson) was seen in IBD patients than in healthy co-twins.

Details on this clonotype: Its antigen is not identified.

What was sequenced was blood. This sequence originates from a human donor with ulcerative colitis or Crohn's disease, or a healthy co-twin of an affected twin (not recorded which). The V and J genes are TRBV24-1 and TRBJ2-1; TCRdb's assignment of TRBD1 cannot be checked, as there is no DNA. The chain's CDR3 is CATSGASLTGISYNEQFF.